The 20 T cell receptor beta chains below all came from one sample that was sequenced in a study of cytomegalovirus exposure and HLA in healthy donors. Vbeta (60) and Jbeta (13) primers were used in the PCR. Profiled with immunoSEQ multiplex PCR; TCRdb holds only in-frame clones, not every one. The sample has under 200,000 clones, approximately 82% seen once. Material for sequencing was PBMCs. These receptors all stem from a male donor in good health and CMV-seronegative.

The chain joins TRBV7-8 to TRBJ2-7; perhaps TRBD2 as D (6 bases). The CDR3 contains 16 residues. CDR1 SGHVS and CDR2 FQNEAQ come from the germline V gene. The germline V and J ends were trimmed by 0 bases and 3 bases, with 15 bases remaining between them. Here the CDR3 reads CASSLAEGEGFYEQYF. DNA of the CDR3: TGTGCCAGCAGCTTAGCGGAGGGAGAAGGTTTCTACGAGCAGTACTTC.

This clone was seen once. V gene TRBV14 combines with J gene TRBJ1-3; no firm D call. V lost 2 bases to trimming and J lost 0 bases, with 2 bases between them. Germline CDR1 is SGHDN and CDR2 is FVKESK. There are 13 residues in the CDR3. Written as DNA, the CDR3 is TGTGCCAGCAGCCAATACTCTGGAAACACCATATATTTT. It is translated as CASSQYSGNTIYF.

The chain has TRBV7-9 and TRBJ1-5; 7 bases line up with TRBD1. Germline assignment: CDR1 SEHNR and CDR2 FQNEAQ (reference sequence). The CDR3 is made up of 16 amino acids. V gave up 5 bases and J gave up 1 base; unmatched junction bases: 8. The CDR3 DNA is TGTGCCAGCAGCCCCGACAGGGTTGAGAGCAATCAGCCCCAGCATTTT. It is translated as CASSPDRVESNQPQHF. Full variable domain (outside the CDR3, taken from reference TRBV7-9 and TRBJ1-5): DTGVSQNPRHKITKRGQNVTFRCDPISEHNRLYWYRQTLGQGPEFLTYFQNEAQLEKSRLLSDRFSAERPKGSFSTLEIQRTEQGDSAMYLCASSPDRVESNQPQHFGDGTRLSIL.

This clone appeared once. This chain connects TRBV6-1 to TRBJ2-3; no definite D call. Trimming removed 11 bases at V and 6 bases at J, with 9 bases between. CDR1 and CDR2 (germline): MNHNS, SASEGT. CDR3 length: 10 residues. This CDR3 reads CAVNGDTQYF. The CDR3 DNA follows: TGTGCCGTCAACGGGGATACGCAGTATTTT.

Only one count was recorded for this clone. The V call is TRBV6-5, the J call TRBJ1-5; D uncertain. This CDR3 has 13 amino acids. CDR1 MNHEY and CDR2 SVGAGI come from the germline V gene. Trimming left V 6 bases short and J 4 bases short, with 10 bases between. CDR3 nucleotides: TGTGCCAGCAGCCCGGGAGGGAATCAGCCCCAGCATTTT. It codes for CASSPGGNQPQHF.

Comments on this clone: One end of the junction is discordant with germline, which a read error may explain. V usage is TRBV4-3 and J usage is TRBJ2-5; tentative D call: TRBD1 (6 bases). Germline-derived CDR1 and CDR2 are LGHNA and YSLEER. The length of the CDR3 is 15 residues. DNA for the CDR3: TGCGCCAGCGGCCAAGGTACAGGGAATCAAGAGACCCAGTACTTC. The encoded protein is CASGQGTGNQETQYF.

The chain joins TRBV7-9 to TRBJ1-4; the D gene is possibly TRBD1 (5 bases). CDR3 length: 17 amino acids. Germline CDR1 SEHNR, CDR2 FQNEAQ (reference sequence). Trimming took 4 bases from V and 0 from J, leaving 15 bases between them. CDR3 coding DNA: TGTGCCAGCAGCTCGGCTGGGGGGTTTTCAACTAATGAAAAACTGTTTTTT. Translation: CASSSAGGFSTNEKLFF.

Turning to this clone: Other DNA sequences in this sample translate to the same CDR3. V and J are TRBV27 and TRBJ2-5; possible D gene TRBD2, 6 bases. The CDR3 is 16 residues long. V was cut by 7 bases and J by 5 bases, with 23 bases left in between. Germline V lookup: CDR1 MNHEY, CDR2 SMNVEV (reference sequence). As DNA, the CDR3 is TGTGCCAGCAACCTGTACGGAGGGTCCAAAAGGGAGACCCAGTACTTC. Translated: CASNLYGGSKRETQYF.

This chain uses TRBV2 with TRBJ1-2; unclear D gene. The CDR3 totals 13 residues. V was trimmed by 3 bases and J by 2 bases, leaving 7 bases between them. CDR1 is SNHLY, CDR2 FYNNEI, per germline. CDR3 protein: CASSEAPNYGYTF. Here the CDR3 DNA reads TGTGCCAGCAGTGAGGCACCCAACTATGGCTACACCTTC. Full variable domain (rest looked up from reference TRBV2 and TRBJ1-2): EPEVTQTPSHQVTQMGQEVILRCVPISNHLYFYWYRQILGQKVEFLVSFYNNEISEKSEIFDDQFSVERPDGSNFTLKIRSTKLEDSAMYFCASSEAPNYGYTFGSGTRLTVV.

The chain has TRBV18 and TRBJ1-1, with D possibly being TRBD1 (5 bases). CDR1 and CDR2 from the germline V gene are KGHSH and LQKENI. V was clipped by 0 bases and J by 4 bases, with 9 bases between them. CDR3 length: 14 amino acids. The CDR3 protein is CASSPPGGTTEAFF. Written as DNA, the CDR3 is TGTGCCAGCTCACCACCGGGGGGAACCACTGAAGCTTTCTTT.

The chain carries TRBV18 and TRBJ2-2; TRBD1 agrees at 8 bases. The CDR3 is made up of 16 amino acids. With V trimmed by 5 bases and J by 0 bases, 5 bases remained unmatched. Germline assignment: CDR1 KGHSH and CDR2 LQKENI. Written as DNA, the CDR3 is TGTGCCAGCTCAAGAGACAGGGGACCGAACACCGGGGAGCTGTTTTTT. Amino acid sequence: CASSRDRGPNTGELFF.

In its sample, this clone was seen a few times. This chain connects TRBV7-9 to TRBJ2-1; 8 nucleotides align to TRBD2. The trim removed 4 bases at V and 9 bases at J, leaving 8 bases unmatched. This CDR3 is 14 amino acids long. Germline CDR1 and CDR2: SEHNR and FQNEAQ (reference sequence). The CDR3 DNA sequence: TGTGCCAGCAGCTCCACTAGCGGACGGGTTGAGCAGTTCTTC. Amino acids: CASSSTSGRVEQFF.

For the CDR3, the DNA is TGTGCCATCAGCGACGCCGGGTTTCGGCCCAATGAGCAGTTCTTC. Translation gives CAISDAGFRPNEQFF. The gene calls are TRBV10-3 and TRBJ2-1; D gene uncertain. Germline values: CDR1 ENHRY, CDR2 SYGVKD. Trimming stripped 6 bases from V and 6 bases from J, with 18 bases between. The CDR3 sequence is 15 residues long.

The genes are TRBV15 and TRBJ1-2; 9 bases map to TRBD1. The germline V gene has CDR1 LNHNV and CDR2 YYDKDF (reference sequence). The CDR3 is 14 amino acids. V lost 5 bases to trimming and J lost 4 bases; unmatched junction nucleotides: 5. CDR3: CATSVGQGSYGYTF. The DNA of the CDR3 is TGTGCCACCAGCGTGGGACAGGGTAGCTATGGCTACACCTTC.

This sequence joins TRBV7-3 and TRBJ2-2, with D possibly being TRBD1 (5 bases). CDR3 length: 11 residues. The V gene's germline CDR1 is SGHTA and CDR2 FQGTGA. V shed 6 bases and J shed 7 bases, with 6 bases lying between them. The CDR3: CASRGRGELFF. The CDR3 region has the DNA TGTGCCAGCAGGGGGCGCGGGGAGCTGTTTTTT.

The CDR3 reads CASSLRLAGNEQYF. DNA for the CDR3: TGCGCCAGCAGCTTGAGGCTAGCGGGGAACGAGCAGTACTTC. The chain has TRBV5-1 and TRBJ2-7; 9 nucleotides match TRBD2. The J segment lost 5 bases and the V segment lost 1 base, leaving 4 bases of the junction unmatched. CDR3 size: 14 residues. Germline CDR1 is SGHRS and CDR2 is YFSETQ.

This chain uses TRBV6-5 with TRBJ2-5; a weak D match, TRBD1 (6 bases). This CDR3 is 12 amino acids long. The germline V and J ends were trimmed by 6 bases and 6 bases, with 11 bases remaining between them. Looked up from germline, CDR1 is MNHEY and CDR2 is SVGAGI. CDR3 bases: TGTGCCAGCAGAAGGTGGGGGCAGACCCAGTACTTC. Amino acids: CASRRWGQTQYF.

A single count supports this clone. This chain uses TRBV5-5 with TRBJ2-1; D might be TRBD1 (6 bases). CDR3 length: 13 amino acids. Between the trimmed V and J ends, which lost 4 bases and 14 bases, there was a span of 19 bases. The V gene's germline CDR1 is SGHKS and CDR2 YYEKEE (reference sequence). This CDR3 is CASSAGQQTGKFF. The CDR3 DNA reads as TGTGCCAGCAGCGCCGGACAGCAAACCGGCAAGTTCTTC. The variable domain in full, completed from reference TRBV5-5 and TRBJ2-1, reads DAGVTQSPTHLIKTRGQQVTLRCSPISGHKSVSWYQQVLGQGPQFIFQYYEKEERGRGNFPDRFSARQFPNYSSELNVNALLLGDSALYLCASSAGQQTGKFFGPGTRLTVL.

The chain links TRBV5-1 to TRBJ1-6; maybe TRBD1 (6 bases). The ends were cut back, 0 bases at V and 8 bases at J, with 9 bases in the middle. This CDR3 is 14 amino acids long. The germline gives CDR1 SGHRS, CDR2 YFSETQ. The CDR3 here is CASSLARTDSPLHF. The DNA for the CDR3 is TGCGCCAGCAGCTTGGCGCGGACAGATTCACCCCTCCACTTT.

This clone was picked up a small number of times. The CDR3 region is CASSPPGLADNEQFF. For the CDR3, the DNA is TGTGCCAGCAGTCCCCCGGGACTAGCAGATAATGAGCAGTTCTTC. The chain combines TRBV27 with TRBJ2-1, with 9 positions matching TRBD2. The J segment lost 7 bases and the V segment lost 5 bases, leaving 9 bases of the junction unmatched. This CDR3 spans 15 amino acids. CDR1 and CDR2 from the germline V gene are MNHEY and SMNVEV (reference sequence).